The clone carrying this T cell receptor (beta chain) was picked up many times. What it recognizes is unknown. The length of the CDR3 is 16 residues. Trimming took off 4 bases at V and 0 bases at J, with 16 bases between the two ends. Germline CDR1 reads SEHNR; CDR2 reads FQNEAQ (reference sequence). Each TCR transcript was tagged with a 10-nucleotide random UMI during 5'RACE. MiXCR was run by TCRdb on the 5' RACE reads, yielding one entry per CDR3 protein. The data contain about 84,000 distinct CDR3 sequences, around 4% of them seen just once; the ten biggest clones take up 5.7%. This specimen belongs to a study of neurological immune-mediated disorders. Study outcomes and limitations: The study found the most TCR clonal expansion in HTLV-1-associated myelopathy and the least in multiple sclerosis, below healthy controls. According to phylogenetic grouping, one related-CDR3 cluster, a possible signature, contained the repertoires of 18 of 34 multiple sclerosis patients.

Time point specified: longitudinal time-point 3. PBMCs stored at -80 C, numbering 2 million, were the origin of the unsorted libraries. The J gene is TRBJ2-7, the V gene TRBV7-9, with D possibly TRBD2 on 6 matching bases. The source of this sequence is a woman aged 55-70 years with multiple sclerosis. Sequencing input: PBMCs. The DNA of the CDR3 is TGTGCCAGCAGCTCCCAGCCGGGACTCTTCTCCTACGAGCAGTACTTC. Its translation: CASSSQPGLFSYEQYF. Full variable domain (rest looked up from reference TRBV7-9 and TRBJ2-7): DTGVSQNPRHKITKRGQNVTFRCDPISEHNRLYWYRQTLGQGPEFLTYFQNEAQLEKSRLLSDRFSAERPKGSFSTLEIQRTEQGDSAMYLCASSSQPGLFSYEQYFGPGTRLTVT.